These T cell receptor beta chains were read from a single sample in a study of T cell responses to AZD1222 COVID-19 vaccine. Sequenced by immunoSEQ multiplex PCR; TCRdb stores in-frame clones only, minus some. Of around 190,000 clones listed, about 91% are singletons. Sequencing used peripheral blood, obtained on day 0 of AZD1222 vaccination. The receptors were sampled from an adult in good health. Each CDR3 is given with its conserved first and last residue. Where a row states a size, it is once, few, many or the class of an expanded clone; other rows omit it.

cdr3_aa: CASSRRGLRSHWTGESGYTF
clone_size: -
v_call: TRBV21-1
j_call: TRBJ1-2

cdr3_aa: CASSLGNALHF
clone_size: -
v_call: TRBV3-1/TRBV3-2
j_call: TRBJ1-6

cdr3_aa: CASRPYTGGMGSPLHF
clone_size: -
v_call: TRBV5-1
j_call: TRBJ1-6

cdr3_aa: CASSYRGQMNTEAFF
clone_size: -
v_call: TRBV6-5
j_call: TRBJ1-1

cdr3_aa: CASSLVSPRGTEAFF
clone_size: -
v_call: TRBV4-1
j_call: TRBJ1-1

cdr3_aa: CASSAQGDLNTEAFF
clone_size: once
v_call: TRBV9
j_call: TRBJ1-1

cdr3_aa: CASSVGATGEDYNEQFF
clone_size: -
v_call: TRBV9
j_call: TRBJ2-1

cdr3_aa: CASSPRPSYEQYF
clone_size: -
v_call: TRBV5-4
j_call: TRBJ2-7

cdr3_aa: CASSQSEVFYGYTF
clone_size: -
v_call: TRBV2
j_call: TRBJ1-2

cdr3_aa: CASSLLPGPQNTEAFF
clone_size: -
v_call: TRBV5-1
j_call: TRBJ1-1

cdr3_aa: CASSASILTGGNTEAFF
clone_size: -
v_call: TRBV19
j_call: TRBJ1-1

cdr3_aa: CASSDPSDLNYGYTF
clone_size: few
v_call: TRBV7-2
j_call: TRBJ1-2

cdr3_aa: CASSYSGTDTQYF
clone_size: few
v_call: TRBV6-2/TRBV6-3
j_call: TRBJ2-3

cdr3_aa: CASSLTGDYQPQHF
clone_size: -
v_call: TRBV28
j_call: TRBJ1-5

cdr3_aa: CASSLQGGVYNEQFF
clone_size: -
v_call: TRBV27
j_call: TRBJ2-1

cdr3_aa: CASSSRQSSYGTIYF
clone_size: -
v_call: TRBV6-5
j_call: TRBJ1-3

cdr3_aa: CAWSPSNSPLHF
clone_size: -
v_call: TRBV30
j_call: TRBJ1-6

cdr3_aa: CASRPDRGNTEAFF
clone_size: -
v_call: TRBV28
j_call: TRBJ1-1

cdr3_aa: CASSSRQEPQHF
clone_size: -
v_call: TRBV28
j_call: TRBJ1-5

cdr3_aa: CASSLRSYGYTF
clone_size: -
v_call: TRBV7-2
j_call: TRBJ1-2

cdr3_aa: CASSQEYRAGDGYTF
clone_size: once
v_call: TRBV4-2
j_call: TRBJ1-2

cdr3_aa: CASSPHTGELFF
clone_size: -
v_call: TRBV18
j_call: TRBJ2-2

cdr3_aa: CASSLYRDQETQYF
clone_size: -
v_call: TRBV7-2
j_call: TRBJ2-5

cdr3_aa: CASAGQPNTGELFF
clone_size: -
v_call: TRBV9
j_call: TRBJ2-2

cdr3_aa: CASSQERASGSYDTQYF
clone_size: -
v_call: TRBV4-1
j_call: TRBJ2-3

cdr3_aa: CSVGGREDYGYTF
clone_size: few
v_call: TRBV29-1
j_call: TRBJ1-2

cdr3_aa: CASSRGTSKETQYF
clone_size: -
v_call: TRBV3-1/TRBV3-2
j_call: TRBJ2-5

cdr3_aa: CASSLRFELQRPYNEQFF
clone_size: -
v_call: TRBV27
j_call: TRBJ2-1

cdr3_aa: CASSSPGTGIYEQYF
clone_size: -
v_call: TRBV10-1
j_call: TRBJ2-7

cdr3_aa: CASSFPSTGLNYEQYF
clone_size: -
v_call: TRBV28
j_call: TRBJ2-7

cdr3_aa: CASSQSSEAFF
clone_size: -
v_call: TRBV3-1/TRBV3-2
j_call: TRBJ1-1

cdr3_aa: CASSLNGGRTGELFF
clone_size: -
v_call: TRBV7-3
j_call: TRBJ2-2

cdr3_aa: CASSLAGTFYSNQPQHF
clone_size: -
v_call: TRBV7-8
j_call: TRBJ1-5

cdr3_aa: CASSPPGANTEAFF
clone_size: -
v_call: TRBV18
j_call: TRBJ1-1

cdr3_aa: CASSEGVGTVGYTF
clone_size: -
v_call: TRBV25-1
j_call: TRBJ1-2

cdr3_aa: CATSRETPNQPQHF
clone_size: -
v_call: TRBV15
j_call: TRBJ1-5

cdr3_aa: CASSLDREGPQHF
clone_size: -
v_call: TRBV5-4
j_call: TRBJ1-5